One T cell receptor (beta chain) is described in this entry. Its antigen is currently unknown. The data stem from a study of cytomegalovirus exposure and HLA in healthy donors. General study results and limits: In a later analysis, a missense DCLRE1C variant was linked to TCR beta V- and J-gene trimming. A later analysis found most CMV-associated TCR beta chains apparently HLA-restricted.

The CDR3 consists of 17 residues. Trimming removed 11 bases from V and 5 bases from J, with 30 bases in between. The germline gives CDR1 LNHDA, CDR2 SQIVND (reference sequence). Vbeta (60) and Jbeta (13) primers were used in the PCR. Assay used: immunoSEQ multiplex PCR; TCRdb lists only in-frame clones, some missing. Here the sample spans roughly 170,000 clones, 84% being singletons. The chain combines TRBV19 with TRBJ1-2; TRBD1 is a possible D gene (5 bases). The sequencing input was PBMCs. The source is a girl between 2 and 10 years old in good health and CMV-seropositive. For the CDR3, the DNA is TGTGCCGCGAACGGGGGGGTCAGCGGATTACCAAATTATGGCTACACCTTC. This codes for CAANGGVSGLPNYGYTF.